The rows below give T cell receptor beta chains drawn from one sample of a study of blood T cell repertoires in COVID-19. The table came from immunoSEQ multiplex PCR; TCRdb's copy has only in-frame clones and leaves some out. The repertoire holds about 97,000 clones, about 85% seen once, with around 2% in the top ten. Sequencing was performed on peripheral blood. Every receptor here comes from a man between 50 and 59 years old with active COVID-19. Each CDR3 is given with its conserved first and last residue. Each record gives: D gene, J gene, clone size, V gene, CDR3 protein, CDR3 DNA. D genes are given only for firm matches. Some rows have no size entry. The others give once, few or many, or a class for an expanded clone.

d_call: NA; j_call: TRBJ1-1; clone_size: few; v_call: TRBV5-4; cdr3_aa: CASSPRDTEAFF; cdr3_nt: TGTGCCAGCAGCCCGAGGGACACTGAAGCTTTCTTT
d_call: TRBD2; j_call: TRBJ2-3; clone_size: NA; v_call: TRBV11-3; cdr3_aa: CASSLGLAGGPDTQYF; cdr3_nt: TGTGCCAGCAGTTTGGGACTAGCGGGGGGGCCGGATACGCAGTATTTT
d_call: TRBD1; j_call: TRBJ1-3; clone_size: NA; v_call: TRBV2; cdr3_aa: CASSSGQGWNTIYF; cdr3_nt: TGTGCCAGCAGTTCGGGACAGGGGTGGAACACCATATATTTT
d_call: NA; j_call: TRBJ2-7; clone_size: NA; v_call: TRBV6-4; cdr3_aa: CASSEGGYEQYF; cdr3_nt: TGTGCCAGCAGTGAGGGGGGCTACGAGCAGTACTTC
d_call: TRBD1; j_call: TRBJ1-6; clone_size: NA; v_call: TRBV11-2; cdr3_aa: CASSFGTVHSSLHF; cdr3_nt: TGTGCCAGCAGCTTCGGGACAGTCCATTCATCCCTCCACTTT
d_call: TRBD1; j_call: TRBJ1-5; clone_size: NA; v_call: TRBV10-3; cdr3_aa: CAISPGQGLSNQPQHF; cdr3_nt: TGTGCCATCAGTCCGGGACAGGGGCTGAGCAATCAGCCCCAGCATTTT
d_call: TRBD2; j_call: TRBJ2-3; clone_size: NA; v_call: TRBV2; cdr3_aa: CASSEWASGTTDTQYF; cdr3_nt: TGTGCCAGCAGTGAGTGGGCTAGCGGGACCACAGATACGCAGTATTTT
d_call: TRBD2; j_call: TRBJ2-5; clone_size: NA; v_call: TRBV10-2; cdr3_aa: CATRKRGFGETQYF; cdr3_nt: TGCGCCACCAGGAAGCGGGGGTTCGGGGAGACCCAGTACTTC
d_call: TRBD1; j_call: TRBJ2-1; clone_size: NA; v_call: TRBV7-9; cdr3_aa: CASSQRYRGRVNEQFF; cdr3_nt: TGTGCCAGCAGCCAAAGGTACAGGGGGCGGGTCAATGAGCAGTTCTTC
d_call: NA; j_call: TRBJ1-5; clone_size: few; v_call: TRBV6-1; cdr3_aa: CASSEIDQPQHF; cdr3_nt: TGTGCCAGCAGTGAAATAGATCAGCCCCAGCATTTT
d_call: TRBD2; j_call: TRBJ2-1; clone_size: NA; v_call: TRBV14; cdr3_aa: CASSQRKGLAGWSSYNEQFF; cdr3_nt: TGTGCCAGCAGCCAGAGAAAAGGATTAGCGGGGTGGAGCTCCTACAATGAGCAGTTCTTC